This T cell receptor (beta chain) was recovered during a study of blood T cell repertoires in COVID-19. Study-level background: Sites across the United States, Italy and Spain contributed samples from acute and convalescent COVID-19. Sources were T cells, B-cell-depleted T cells, or PBMCs; the material itself was cDNA or gDNA.

The germline gives CDR1 MNHEY, CDR2 SVGAGI. The CDR3 runs to 14 residues. The V end was cut by 6 bases, the J end by 1 base, with 12 bases between. Original processing methods: Reference gene primer amplification gave nucleated cell count estimates. Profiled with immunoSEQ multiplex PCR; TCRdb holds only in-frame clones, not every one. For V, J and clone size, that table is used; D and trimming come from the DNA. The sample has more than 85,000 clones, around 86% seen once. The sequencing sample was made of peripheral blood. The chain uses TRBV6-5 and TRBJ1-1; D possibly corresponds to TRBD1 (6 bases). This receptor was obtained from a man aged 50-60 years with active or convalescent COVID-19. The CDR3 loop reads CASRPQGPNTEAFF. CDR3 bases: TGTGCCAGCAGACCCCAGGGGCCGAACACTGAAGCTTTCTTT.